This T cell receptor (beta chain) originates from a study of T cells after posttransplantation cyclophosphamide. Overall study findings and caveats: Later blood repertoires were often dominated by clones from the donor CD8+ memory compartment.

This clone was observed a single time. Its matching antigen is unknown. Using immunoSEQ multiplex PCR, the repertoire was profiled, and TCRdb retains in-frame clones only, with some absent. The sample shows about 53,000 clones, more than 70% of them seen only once. The sample comprised PBMCs. This receptor was taken from a man under 40 with a blood cancer, CMV-positive, and with a related stem cell donor.

In nucleotides, the CDR3 is TGTGCCAGCAGCGTAGGAGGGACTAGCGGGAGTGGTGAGCAGTTCTTC. Protein sequence: CASSVGGTSGSGEQFF. The V call is TRBV9, the J call TRBJ2-1; the match to TRBD2 covers 14 bases. Trimming removed 0 bases from V and 9 bases from J; junction bases left unmatched: 5. This CDR3 has 16 residues. The germline CDR1 and CDR2 sequences are SGDLS and YYNGEE.